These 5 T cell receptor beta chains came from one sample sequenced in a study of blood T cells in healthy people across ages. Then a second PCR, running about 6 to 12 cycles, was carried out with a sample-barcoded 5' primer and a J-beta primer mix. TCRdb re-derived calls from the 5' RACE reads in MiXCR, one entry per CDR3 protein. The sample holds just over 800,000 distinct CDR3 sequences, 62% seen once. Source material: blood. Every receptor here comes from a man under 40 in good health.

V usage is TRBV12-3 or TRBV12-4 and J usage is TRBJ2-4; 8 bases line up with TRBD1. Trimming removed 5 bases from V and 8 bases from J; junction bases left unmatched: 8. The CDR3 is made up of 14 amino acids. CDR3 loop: CASSPRQGADIQYF. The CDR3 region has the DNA TGTGCCAGCAGTCCCCGGCAGGGGGCCGACATTCAGTACTTC.

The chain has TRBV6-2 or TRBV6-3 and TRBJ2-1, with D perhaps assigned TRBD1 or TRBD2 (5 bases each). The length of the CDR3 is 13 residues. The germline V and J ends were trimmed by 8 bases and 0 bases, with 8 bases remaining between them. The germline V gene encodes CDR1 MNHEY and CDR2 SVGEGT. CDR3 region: CASSGLSYNEQFF. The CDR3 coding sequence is TGTGCCAGCTCGGGGCTCTCCTACAATGAGCAGTTCTTC.

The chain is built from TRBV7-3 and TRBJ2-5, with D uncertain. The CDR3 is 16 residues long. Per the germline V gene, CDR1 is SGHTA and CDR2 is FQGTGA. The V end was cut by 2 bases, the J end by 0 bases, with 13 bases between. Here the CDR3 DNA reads TGTGCCAGCAGCTTATATACGGAAAGGTACCAAGAGACCCAGTACTTC. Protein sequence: CASSLYTERYQETQYF.

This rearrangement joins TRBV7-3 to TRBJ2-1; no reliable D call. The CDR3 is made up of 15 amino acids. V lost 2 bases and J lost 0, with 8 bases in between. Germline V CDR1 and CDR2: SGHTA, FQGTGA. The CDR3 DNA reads TGTGCCAGCAGCTTATCCATCAGCTCCTACAATGAGCAGTTCTTC. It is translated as CASSLSISSYNEQFF. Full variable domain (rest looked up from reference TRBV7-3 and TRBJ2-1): GAGVSQTPSNKVTEKGKYVELRCDPISGHTALYWYRQSLGQGPEFLIYFQGTGAADDSGLPNDRFFAVRPEGSVSTLKIQRTERGDSAVYLCASSLSISSYNEQFFGPGTRLTVL.

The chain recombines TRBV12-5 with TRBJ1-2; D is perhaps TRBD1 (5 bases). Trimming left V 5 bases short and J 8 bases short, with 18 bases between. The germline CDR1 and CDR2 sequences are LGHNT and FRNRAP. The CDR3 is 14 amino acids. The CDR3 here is CASGTGLGFGGYTF. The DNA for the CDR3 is TGTGCTAGTGGTACGGGACTGGGTTTCGGCGGCTACACCTTC.